This T cell receptor (beta chain) was found in a study of Ad26.COV2.S vaccination and SARS-CoV-2 variants. The overall study: The donor belonged to the COV1001 Ad26.COV2.S trial arm. General study points: Ad26.COV2.S recipients had broader spike-specific TCRs (P = 0.0014). Participants given vaccine showed non-spike TCR breadth similar to that of placebo recipients.

Regarding this clone: The antigen is undetermined.

The CDR3 totals 14 residues. The V end lost 5 bases, the J end lost 4 bases, and 11 bases lay between the germline ends. The germline CDR1 and CDR2 sequences are SSHAT and FNYEAQ (reference sequence). Documented treatment: roughly 20 received Ad26.COV2.S at low or high dose, single or two shots; 5 received placebo; per-sample allocation not given. The samples date from day 63 after the first vaccine or placebo injection. An adult donor aged 18-55 years was enrolled in Boston. Clones were read by immunoSEQ multiplex PCR, and TCRdb kept only the in-frame ones, dropping some. This repertoire shows some 410,000 clones, roughly 90% found once; its top ten account for approximately 1.6%.

The source of this sequence is a person aged 18 to 59 who received the Ad26.COV2.S COVID-19 vaccine or a placebo. The source material was peripheral blood, sampled in a trial of Ad26.COV2.S vaccine versus placebo. This chain joins TRBV7-7 and TRBJ2-2; the D call may be TRBD1 or TRBD2 (5 bases each). The CDR3 spells CASSLRESTGELFF. CDR3 sequence (DNA): TGTGCCAGCAGCCTCAGGGAGAGCACCGGGGAGCTGTTTTTT. Complete variable domain (other parts from reference TRBV7-7 and TRBJ2-2): GAGVSQSPRYKVTKRGQDVTLRCDPISSHATLYWYQQALGQGPEFLTYFNYEAQPDKSGLPSDRFSAERPEGSISTLTIQRTEQRDSAMYRCASSLRESTGELFFGEGSRLTVL.